Below, 7 T cell receptor beta chains from the same sample are listed, as sequenced in a study of blood T cell repertoires in COVID-19 (TCRdb year 2020). The receptor library was made with the immunoSEQ multiplex PCR assay. TCRdb obtained this table from immuneACCESS and retained in-frame rearrangements with V and J assigned. These tables miss some clones; where compared with another copy, unresolved V genes account for less than half of the shortfall, and the remainder is unexplained. This sample holds around 77,000 clones; about nine tenths were observed only once. The top ten hold 15% to 20% of the sample. The sample consisted of peripheral blood. These receptors originate from a woman of 80 years or more with active or convalescent COVID-19.

The V call is TRBV28, the J call TRBJ2-3; 11 bases match TRBD2. J lost 2 bases, V lost 3 bases, and 13 bases had no gene match. Germline V lookup: CDR1 MDHEN, CDR2 SYDVKM. The CDR3 loop spans 19 amino acids. CDR3 in amino acids: CASSFTTYQLAGVTDTQYF. The CDR3 coding sequence is TGTGCCAGCAGTTTTACGACCTATCAACTAGCGGGGGTCACAGATACGCAGTATTTT.

V gene TRBV28 combines with J gene TRBJ2-7; 8 bases align to TRBD2. V was pared by 4 bases and J by 4 bases, with 6 bases of the junction left unmatched. Germline V gene sequence: CDR1 MDHEN, CDR2 SYDVKM. The CDR3 runs 14 residues. The chain's CDR3 is CASSSGGAEYEQYF. The DNA of the CDR3 is TGTGCCAGCAGTTCCGGGGGGGCGGAGTACGAGCAGTACTTC.

This chain uses TRBV6-5 with TRBJ1-2; 8 bases line up with TRBD1. The CDR3 is made up of 15 amino acids. Germline CDR1 reads MNHEY; CDR2 reads SVGAGI. V was pared by 5 bases and J by 5 bases, with 10 bases of the junction left unmatched. As DNA, the CDR3 is TGTGCCAGCAGTCACAATACTGGACAGGGTTATGGCTACACCTTC. Amino acid sequence: CASSHNTGQGYGYTF.

V gene TRBV2 combines with J gene TRBJ2-2; D may be TRBD1 (5 bases). Between the trimmed V and J ends, which lost 4 bases and 1 base, there was a span of 13 bases. CDR3 length equals 16 residues. Germline CDR1 reads SNHLY; CDR2 reads FYNNEI. The CDR3 DNA reads TGTGCCAGCAGTGTTGGGGCGGCTATGAACACCGGGGAGCTGTTTTTT. It yields the protein CASSVGAAMNTGELFF.

The rearrangement joins TRBV6-4 to TRBJ1-2; no reliable D call. Per the germline V gene, CDR1 is MRHNA and CDR2 is SNTAGT. There are 16 residues in the CDR3. V was cut by 0 bases and J by 8 bases, with 19 bases left in between. Written as DNA, the CDR3 is TGTGCCAGCAGTGACTCTCCAGGTCCTACCCTATGGGGCTACACCTTC. Its translation is CASSDSPGPTLWGYTF.

J is TRBJ1-2 and V is TRBV12-3 or TRBV12-4; no clear D. Trimming cost V 6 bases and J 2 bases, with 7 bases left between them. The CDR3 spans 12 residues. The CDR3: CASRQRNYGYTF. Written as DNA, the CDR3 is TGTGCCAGCAGACAGCGGAACTATGGCTACACCTTC.

The chain has TRBV4-2 and TRBJ1-1; the match to TRBD1 covers 8 bases. CDR3 size: 17 residues. CDR1 and CDR2 (germline): LGHNA, YNFKEQ. With 3 bases clipped from V and 3 bases from J, the junction kept 12 bases outside the gene matches. The CDR3 reads CASSHLGQGIGDTEAFF. Here the CDR3 DNA reads TGTGCCAGCAGCCATCTCGGACAGGGTATAGGGGACACTGAAGCTTTCTTT.